This T cell receptor beta chain was obtained from a study of cytomegalovirus exposure and HLA in healthy donors. Whole-study results and caveats: Fewer N-insertions (relative to the approximately 700-donor mean) were reportedly seen in an Asian-associated ancestry cluster in a later analysis. Follow-up analysis seemed to connect common viral pathogens with several of the most significant clusters identified. A list of roughly 160 TCR beta chains associated with cytomegalovirus was given.

A multiplex PCR was run with 60 Vbeta primers and 13 Jbeta primers. Libraries were prepared by immunoSEQ multiplex PCR; TCRdb keeps only in-frame clonotypes and omits some of them. The sample records around 220,000 clones, approximately 83% being singletons. On this clone itself: Antigen: not known.

The germline gives CDR1 MNHEY, CDR2 SMNVEV (reference sequence). CDR3 length: 19 residues. The V gene end was trimmed by 7 bases and the J gene end by 2 bases; junction bases not matched to a gene: 17. This receptor was identified in a girl between 10 and 17 years old in good health and CMV-seronegative. Material for sequencing was PBMCs. The rearrangement links TRBV27 to TRBJ2-1; 10 bases align to TRBD2. CDR3 in amino acids: CASTPLASGSPRAYNEQFF. The CDR3 DNA reads TGTGCCAGCACCCCGTTGGCTAGCGGGAGTCCACGGGCCTACAATGAGCAGTTCTTC.